This T cell receptor (beta chain) appears in the sequencing data of a study of lymphopenia after photon versus proton radiotherapy. Findings of the study overall: Only patients who died were analyzed for survival; proton advantage is unproven. Larger post-nadir TCR diversity loss correlated inversely with survival in deceased patients. After lymphocyte nadir, photon-treated repertoires showed oligoclonal expansion, especially CD8+ Temra.

Germline V gene sequence: CDR1 SGHAT, CDR2 FQNNGV. The CDR3 is 15 amino acids. Trimming took 4 bases from V and 4 from J, leaving 16 bases between them. A remark on this clone: Its cognate antigen is unknown.

TCRdb's table, derived via immunoSEQ multiplex PCR, lists solely in-frame clones and lacks some. The sample lists 52,000 or so clones; roughly 90% were seen once. The chain joins TRBV11-2 to TRBJ1-1; TRBD1 is a possible D gene (5 bases). Specimen: peripheral blood, collected from a patient treated with photon-based radiotherapy. The sequence came from a woman aged 40 to 50 with cholangiocarcinoma. The CDR3 DNA follows: TGTGCCAGCAGCTCTTCCCCAGGGAGGGGCACTGAAGCTTTCTTT. Translated: CASSSSPGRGTEAFF.